This T cell receptor (beta chain) was retrieved from a study of T cell repertoires in cytomegalovirus infection. The wider study: In public TCR beta signatures, there were indications of both CMV infection and matching HLA type. Findings and limits, study-wide: Dominant in the ex vivo response were TCR beta clonotypes restricted by HLA-C and specific for CMV.

Turning to this clonotype: Its antigen is currently unknown.

The germline gives CDR1 PRHDT, CDR2 FYEKMQ (reference sequence). Trimming cost V 5 bases and J 5 bases, with 18 bases left between them. The CDR3 covers 15 residues. TCRdb re-derived calls from the reads in MiXCR, one entry per CDR3 protein. The sample includes approximately 630,000 distinct CDR3 sequences, less than 25% of them seen just once. This TCR came from a human donor in good health (CMV status not recorded). Some clones in this sample may be carry-over from other donors' samples. This rearrangement joins TRBV13 to TRBJ1-1; D may be TRBD1 (5 bases). Sequencing was done on a sample of CD8+ T cells from PBMCs. This chain's CDR3 is CASSPRAGPGTEAFF. The CDR3 DNA follows: TGTGCCAGCAGCCCCCGGGCAGGGCCGGGGACTGAAGCTTTCTTT.